This T cell receptor (beta chain) was recovered during a study of beta chain features in type 1 diabetes. Across the whole study: Patients and healthy donors were similar in age, gender and cell yields. Researchers looked at approximately 100,000,000 sorted cells across all samples. Whole-study findings and limits: Any PCR bias toward short templates would affect both groups alike. All four CD4+ subsets from Type 1 diabetes patients carried moderately but significantly shorter TCRB CDR3s.

This clone was counted between two and nine times. What it binds is unknown. Sequenced material consisted of expressed TCRB transcripts (all of the isolated RNA was reverse transcribed). Clones were sequenced by immunoSEQ multiplex PCR, and TCRdb holds only the in-frame ones, with some missing. The sample carries about 25,000 clones, over 65% recorded once. CD45RO/CCR7/CD25/CD127/CD95/CD27 sorting isolated CD4+ naive, central memory, regulatory and stem cell-like memory cells. The source of this sequence is a woman in her thirties or forties with type 1 diabetes. Sequenced sample: stem cell memory CD4+ T cells from blood.

CDR3 region: CASSPGGRTEWAFF. CDR3 sequence (DNA): TGTGCCAGCTCACCAGGCGGCAGAACTGAATGGGCTTTCTTT. The V gene is TRBV18, the J gene TRBJ1-1; D remains ambiguous. The germline CDR1 and CDR2 sequences are KGHSH and LQKENI. The CDR3 loop spans 14 amino acids. The V end lost 2 bases, the J end lost 11 bases, and 18 bases lay between the germline ends.